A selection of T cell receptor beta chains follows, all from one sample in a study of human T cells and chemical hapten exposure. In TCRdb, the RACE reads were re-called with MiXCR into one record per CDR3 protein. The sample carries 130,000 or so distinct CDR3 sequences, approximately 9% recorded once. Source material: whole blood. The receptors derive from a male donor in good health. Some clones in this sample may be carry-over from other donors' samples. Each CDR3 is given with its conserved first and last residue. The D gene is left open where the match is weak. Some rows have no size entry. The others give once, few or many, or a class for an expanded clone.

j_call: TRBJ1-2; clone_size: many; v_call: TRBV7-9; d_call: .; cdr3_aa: CASSLPITDDYGYTF; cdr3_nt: TGTGCCAGCAGCTTACCGATAACAGACGACTATGGCTACACCTTC
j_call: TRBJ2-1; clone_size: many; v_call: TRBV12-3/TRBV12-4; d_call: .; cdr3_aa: CASSPPDSPRAGEQFF; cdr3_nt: TGTGCCAGCAGCCCGCCGGACTCCCCGAGAGCGGGTGAGCAGTTCTTC
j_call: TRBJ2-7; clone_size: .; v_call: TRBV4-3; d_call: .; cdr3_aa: CASSQDSGNYEQYF; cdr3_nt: TGCGCCAGCAGCCAAGATTCCGGGAACTACGAGCAGTACTTC
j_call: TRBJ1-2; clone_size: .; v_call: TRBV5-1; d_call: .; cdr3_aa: CASSWDRQANYGYTF; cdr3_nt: TGCGCCAGCAGCTGGGACCGACAAGCTAACTATGGCTACACCTTC
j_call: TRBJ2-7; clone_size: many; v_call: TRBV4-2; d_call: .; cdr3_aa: CASSQETTNYEQYF; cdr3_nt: TGTGCCAGCAGCCAAGAAACAACCAACTACGAGCAGTACTTC
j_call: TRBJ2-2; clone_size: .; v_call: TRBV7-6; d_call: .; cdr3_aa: CASSLIPGNSGNTGELFF; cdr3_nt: TGTGCCAGCAGCTTAATACCAGGGAACTCGGGGAACACCGGGGAGCTGTTTTTT
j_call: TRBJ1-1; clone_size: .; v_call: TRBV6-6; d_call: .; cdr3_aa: CELSKGTEAFF; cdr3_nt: TGTGAACTCTCAAAAGGAACTGAAGCTTTCTTT
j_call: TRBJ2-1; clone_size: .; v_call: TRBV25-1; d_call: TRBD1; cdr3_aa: CASSSGTGYFDEQFF; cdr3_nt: TGTGCCAGCAGTTCCGGGACAGGTTATTTCGATGAGCAGTTCTTC
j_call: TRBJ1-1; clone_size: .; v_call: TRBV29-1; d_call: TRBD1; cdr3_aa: CSGDRTDTEAFF; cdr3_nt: TGCAGCGGGGACAGGACGGATACTGAAGCTTTCTTT
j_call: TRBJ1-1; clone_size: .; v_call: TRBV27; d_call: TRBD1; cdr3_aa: CASSSGTVTEAFF; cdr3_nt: TGTGCCAGCAGTTCCGGGACAGTCACTGAAGCTTTCTTT
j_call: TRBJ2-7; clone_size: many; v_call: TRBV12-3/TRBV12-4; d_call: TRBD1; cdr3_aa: CASSGQGGSYEQYF; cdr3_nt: TGTGCCAGCAGCGGACAGGGGGGATCGTACGAGCAGTACTTC
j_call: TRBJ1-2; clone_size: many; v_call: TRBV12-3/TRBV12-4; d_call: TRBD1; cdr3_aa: CASSLGWRQGADGYTF; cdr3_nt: TGTGCCAGCAGTTTAGGATGGCGTCAGGGGGCGGATGGCTACACCTTC